This T cell receptor (beta chain) is drawn from a study of T cells after yellow fever vaccination. TCRdb processed the 5' RACE reads anew with MiXCR; each CDR3 protein has one entry. The repertoire consists of some 500,000 distinct CDR3 sequences, with approximately 13% occurring once and the leading ten covering over 11%. General study results and limits: FACS-sorted repertoires could contain abundant clonotypes contaminating from the bulk population. Booster sampling recovered most clones from primary vaccination (nearly 98% CD4, around 90% CD8). Although the secondary response was weaker, it peaked faster, at day 5 versus 15.

Trimming removed 6 bases at V and 2 bases at J, with 13 bases between. The germline gives CDR1 MNHNS, CDR2 SASEGT. The CDR3 spans 14 residues. Details on this clonotype: Its target is unknown.

This rearrangement joins TRBV6-1 to TRBJ1-2, with D possibly being TRBD1 (5 bases). The clonotype comes from a man under 40 who received the YFV17D yellow fever vaccine. The sequencing used PBMCs, collected on the day of the yellow fever booster vaccination. CDR3 in amino acids: CASSRGHLNYGYTF. CDR3 DNA: TGTGCCAGCAGCAGAGGACACTTAAACTATGGCTACACCTTC.